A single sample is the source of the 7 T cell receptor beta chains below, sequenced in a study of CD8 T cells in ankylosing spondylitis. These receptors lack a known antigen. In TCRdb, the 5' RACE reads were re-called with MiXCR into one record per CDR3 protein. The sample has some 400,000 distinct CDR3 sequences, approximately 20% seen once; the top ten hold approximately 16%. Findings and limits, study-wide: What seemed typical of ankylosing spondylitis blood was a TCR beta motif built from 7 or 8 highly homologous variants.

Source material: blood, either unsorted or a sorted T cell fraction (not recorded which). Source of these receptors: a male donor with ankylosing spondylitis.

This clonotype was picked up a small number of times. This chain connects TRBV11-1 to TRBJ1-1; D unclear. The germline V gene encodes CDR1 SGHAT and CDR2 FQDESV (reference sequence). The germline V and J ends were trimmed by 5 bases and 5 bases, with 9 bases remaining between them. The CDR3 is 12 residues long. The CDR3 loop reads CASSQIGTEAFF. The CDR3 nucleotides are TGTGCCAGCAGCCAAATCGGTACTGAAGCTTTCTTT.

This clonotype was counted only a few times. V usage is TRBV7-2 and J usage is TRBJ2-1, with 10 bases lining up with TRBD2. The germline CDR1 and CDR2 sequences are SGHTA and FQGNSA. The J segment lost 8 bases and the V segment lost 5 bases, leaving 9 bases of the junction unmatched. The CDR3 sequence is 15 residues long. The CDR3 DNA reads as TGTGCCAGCAGCACCCTAGCGGGAGATATCGATGAGCAGTTCTTC. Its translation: CASSTLAGDIDEQFF.

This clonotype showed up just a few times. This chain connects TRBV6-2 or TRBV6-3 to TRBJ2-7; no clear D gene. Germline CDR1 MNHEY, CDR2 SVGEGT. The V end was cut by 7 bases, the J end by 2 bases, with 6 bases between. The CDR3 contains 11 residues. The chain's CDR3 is CASTDTYEQYF. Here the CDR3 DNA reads TGTGCCAGCACCGATACCTACGAGCAGTACTTC.

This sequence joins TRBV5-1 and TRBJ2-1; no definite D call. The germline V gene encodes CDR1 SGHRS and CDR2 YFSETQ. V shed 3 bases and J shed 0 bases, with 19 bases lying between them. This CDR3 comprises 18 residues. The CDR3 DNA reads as TGCGCCAGCAGCTGGGCAGAAGGAAGGGCAAGCTCCTACAATGAGCAGTTCTTC. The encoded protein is CASSWAEGRASSYNEQFF.

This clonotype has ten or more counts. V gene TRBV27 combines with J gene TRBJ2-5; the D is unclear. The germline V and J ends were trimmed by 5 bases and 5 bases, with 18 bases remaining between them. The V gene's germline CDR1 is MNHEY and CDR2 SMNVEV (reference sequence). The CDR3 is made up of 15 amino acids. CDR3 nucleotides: TGTGCCAGCAGTCTCACCGCCGCAGTTGGGGAGACCCAGTACTTC. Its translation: CASSLTAAVGETQYF.

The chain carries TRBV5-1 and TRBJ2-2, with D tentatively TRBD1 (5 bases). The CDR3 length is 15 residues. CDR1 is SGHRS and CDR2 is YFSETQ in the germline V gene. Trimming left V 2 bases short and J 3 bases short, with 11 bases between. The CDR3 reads CASSFSGMDTGELFF. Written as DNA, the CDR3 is TGCGCCAGCAGCTTTTCAGGGATGGACACCGGGGAGCTGTTTTTT.

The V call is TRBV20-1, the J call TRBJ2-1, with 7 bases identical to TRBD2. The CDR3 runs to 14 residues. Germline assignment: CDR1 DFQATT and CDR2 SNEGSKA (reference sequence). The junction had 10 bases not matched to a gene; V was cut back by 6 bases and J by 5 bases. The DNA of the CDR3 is TGCAGTGCCATCCGGGACTACATTGACAATGAGCAGTTCTTC. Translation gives CSAIRDYIDNEQFF.